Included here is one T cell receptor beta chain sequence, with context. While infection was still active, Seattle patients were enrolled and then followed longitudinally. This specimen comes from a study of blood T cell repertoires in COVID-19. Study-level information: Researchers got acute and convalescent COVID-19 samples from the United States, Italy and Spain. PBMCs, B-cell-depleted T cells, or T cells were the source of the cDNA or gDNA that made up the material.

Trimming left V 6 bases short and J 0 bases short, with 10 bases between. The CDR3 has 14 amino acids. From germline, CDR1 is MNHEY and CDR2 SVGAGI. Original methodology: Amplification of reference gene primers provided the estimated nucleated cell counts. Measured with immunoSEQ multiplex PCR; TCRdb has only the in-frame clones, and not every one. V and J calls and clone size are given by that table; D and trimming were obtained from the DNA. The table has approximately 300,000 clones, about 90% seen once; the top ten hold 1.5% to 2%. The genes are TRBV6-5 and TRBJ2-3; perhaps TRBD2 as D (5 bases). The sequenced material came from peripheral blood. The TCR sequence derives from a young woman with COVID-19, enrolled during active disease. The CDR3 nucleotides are TGTGCCAGCAGGTGGGAGTTAAGCACAGATACGCAGTATTTT. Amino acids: CASRWELSTDTQYF.